This TCR beta chain was identified during a study of CD8+CD57+ T cells in acquired aplastic anemia. Study details: Roughly 3.2 ug was the average amount of DNA from sorted CD4+ and CD8+ cells. The study's findings and limits: Patients and controls turned out to have 25 to 30 CD8+ CDR3 sequences in common. Patient and control CD8+ Simpson's diversity was not significantly different.

TCR beta VDJ and CDR3 profiling used genomic DNA as template. Via MiXCR, TCRdb re-called the reads, giving one row per CDR3 protein. The sample has approximately 220,000 distinct CDR3 sequences, more than 45% seen once. Patients chosen for sequencing had CD8+CD57+ cells that had expanded, as shown by flow cytometry. Patients had not yet gotten any therapy when their blood was taken for sampling. This CDR3 has 14 residues. V lost 1 base and J 6 bases, leaving 12 bases between the germline ends. Germline V lookup: CDR1 SQVTM, CDR2 ANQGSEA. This clonotype came up many times. Its antigen remains unidentified.

This receptor was taken from a human donor with aplastic anemia. This rearrangement joins TRBV29-1 to TRBJ2-2, with D perhaps matching TRBD2 (7 bases). Sequenced sample: sorted CD4+, CD8+, or CD8+CD57+ T cells (not recorded which) from PBMCs. The CDR3 loop reads CSVEVGGGAGELFF. For the CDR3, the DNA is TGCAGCGTTGAAGTAGGCGGGGGCGCCGGGGAGCTGTTTTTT.